Presented here are 20 T cell receptor beta chains from one specimen sequenced in a study of primary melanoma T cells and metastatic recurrence. Using immunoSEQ multiplex PCR, the repertoire was profiled, and TCRdb retains in-frame clones only, with some absent. The sample lists nearly 600 clones, approximately 62% seen once, with around 10% in the top ten. Sequenced: melanoma tumor tissue. These receptors were collected from a human donor with melanoma.

This clone turned up a few times. The chain has TRBV9 and TRBJ2-6; possibly TRBD2 for D (6 bases). Per the germline V gene, CDR1 is SGDLS and CDR2 is YYNGEE. This CDR3 is 16 amino acids long. Trimming cost V 5 bases and J 5 bases, with 17 bases left between them. The CDR3 bases are TGTGCCAGCAGTTCTCAGGGACTCGTTAGGGCCAACGTCCTGACTTTC. It is translated as CASSSQGLVRANVLTF.

The CDR3 sequence is CASSLGASNTGELFF. In DNA, the CDR3 is TGTGCCAGTAGTTTGGGGGCCTCGAACACCGGGGAGCTGTTTTTT. V usage is TRBV19 and J usage is TRBJ2-2; a possible D gene is TRBD1 (6 bases). The V end lost 5 bases, the J end lost 0 bases, and 10 bases lay between the germline ends. Germline V CDR1 and CDR2: LNHDA, SQIVND (reference sequence). This CDR3 contains 15 residues.

V and J are TRBV28 and TRBJ1-3, with D uncertain. This CDR3 region has 14 residues. The germline V gene has CDR1 MDHEN and CDR2 SYDVKM. V was pared by 6 bases and J by 4 bases, with 13 bases between. CDR3 loop: CASSTPAGGNTIYF. CDR3 bases: TGTGCCAGCAGCACCCCCGCAGGAGGAAACACCATATATTTT.

CDR3 loop: CASSQDRGGSAYEQYF. Here the CDR3 DNA reads TGCGCCAGCAGCCAAGATCGTGGAGGGTCCGCCTACGAGCAGTACTTC. This chain joins TRBV1 and TRBJ2-7; the DNA was not used to check the table's D call, TRBD2. TRBV1 is labeled a pseudogene. The CDR3 sequence is 16 residues long.

In its sample, this clone was seen once. The chain joins TRBV6-8 to TRBJ2-5; D unresolved. V was pared by 2 bases and J by 4 bases, with 8 bases between. The CDR3 has 13 residues. Germline CDR1 MNHGY, CDR2 SAAAGT. The CDR3 DNA reads as TGTGCCAGCAGTTACCGTAGGTCAGAGACCCAGTACTTC. As protein: CASSYRRSETQYF.

V gene TRBV12-5 combines with J gene TRBJ1-2; 8 bases line up with TRBD1. This CDR3 region has 13 residues. CDR1 LGHNT and CDR2 FRNRAP come from the germline V gene. The DNA of the CDR3 is TGTGCCAGCACCGAGAGGACAGGGAGTGGCTACACCTTC. Translation: CASTERTGSGYTF. The whole variable domain, remainder taken from reference TRBV12-5 and TRBJ1-2, is DARVTQTPRHKVTEMGQEVTMRCQPILGHNTVFWYRQTMMQGLELLAYFRNRAPLDDSGMPKDRFSAEMPDATLATLKIQPSEPRDSAVYFCASTERTGSGYTFGSGTRLTVV.

This rearrangement joins TRBV9 to TRBJ1-5; possible D gene TRBD1, 5 bases. There are 14 residues in the CDR3. Trimming took 0 bases from V and 4 from J, leaving 8 bases between them. Germline CDR1 SGDLS, CDR2 YYNGEE. The CDR3 reads CASSVDGANQPQHF. The CDR3 DNA follows: TGTGCCAGCAGCGTAGACGGGGCAAATCAGCCCCAGCATTTT.

CDR3 region: CASSPKAAPWGEQFF. As DNA, the CDR3 is TGTGCCAGCAGTCCAAAGGCGGCCCCTTGGGGTGAGCAGTTCTTC. This chain joins TRBV25-1 and TRBJ2-1; D gene uncertain. This CDR3 is 15 amino acids long. V was shortened by 5 bases and J by 9 bases, with 20 bases between the two germline ends. The germline CDR1 and CDR2 sequences are MGHDK and SYGVNS.

This chain uses TRBV5-1 with TRBJ1-4; TRBD1 aligns across 7 bases. The length of the CDR3 is 14 residues. Losses at the gene ends were 4 bases for V and 7 bases for J; bases not matched to a gene: 7. CDR1 SGHRS and CDR2 YFSETQ come from the germline V gene. CDR3 DNA: TGCGCCAGCAGCCAAGGGGGCGTAGGTGAAAAACTGTTTTTT. This encodes CASSQGGVGEKLFF.

This clone was seen a few times. The chain recombines TRBV19 with TRBJ1-2, with D unresolved. V was trimmed by 4 bases and J by 5 bases, leaving 20 bases between them. The germline CDR1 and CDR2 sequences are LNHDA and SQIVND (reference sequence). This CDR3 is 16 amino acids long. The CDR3 DNA follows: TGTGCCAGTAGTAACCGGGAGAGGATTTTTCTTTATGGCTACACCTTC. Translation: CASSNRERIFLYGYTF.

This clone is a singleton in its sample. This chain uses TRBV7-7 with TRBJ2-1; a possible D gene is TRBD1 (5 bases). Per the germline V gene, CDR1 is SSHAT and CDR2 is FNYEAQ (reference sequence). Trimming pared 5 bases from V and 0 bases from J, leaving 11 bases between. This CDR3 region has 15 residues. CDR3 amino acids: CASSMGPSSYNEQFF. In DNA, the CDR3 is TGTGCCAGCAGCATGGGGCCCAGCTCCTACAATGAGCAGTTCTTC.

V gene TRBV28 combines with J gene TRBJ2-2; weak D call: TRBD1 (6 bases). The CDR3 is 14 amino acids. Germline values: CDR1 MDHEN, CDR2 SYDVKM. V was clipped by 1 base and J by 6 bases, with 9 bases between them. In DNA, the CDR3 is TGTGCCAGCAGTTTATCCAGGGGATCCGGGGAGCTGTTTTTT. Its protein product is CASSLSRGSGELFF.

The chain employs TRBV6-8 and TRBJ1-1, with TRBD1 matching 9 bases. Unmatched junction bases numbered 7, after V lost 7 bases and J lost 4 bases. Germline loops: CDR1 MNHGY, CDR2 SAAAGT. This CDR3 has 14 amino acids. CDR3 amino acids: CASINTGGFTEAFF. CDR3 DNA sequence: TGTGCCAGCATTAACACAGGGGGCTTCACTGAAGCTTTCTTT.

V and J are TRBV28 and TRBJ1-2; 8 nucleotides align to TRBD1. CDR3 length equals 17 residues. Losses at the gene ends were 4 bases for V and 7 bases for J; bases not matched to a gene: 17. Germline V lookup: CDR1 MDHEN, CDR2 SYDVKM. The chain's CDR3 is CASSSEAGGESLFGYTF. CDR3 bases: TGTGCCAGCAGTTCAGAGGCAGGGGGCGAATCTCTATTTGGCTACACCTTC.

There are a few counts of this clone. J is TRBJ2-7 and V is TRBV19; TRBD2 matches at 10 bases. CDR1 and CDR2 from the germline V gene are LNHDA and SQIVND (reference sequence). The junction had 7 bases not matched to a gene; V was cut back by 4 bases and J by 1 base. This CDR3 is built from 16 residues. The CDR3 DNA reads TGTGCCAGTAGTACTCTAGCGGGAGCAACTTCCTACGAGCAGTACTTC. Protein sequence: CASSTLAGATSYEQYF.

The chain links TRBV6-8 to TRBJ2-7; 7 bases align to TRBD2. The junction had 5 bases not matched to a gene; V was cut back by 0 bases and J by 3 bases. The CDR3 spans 15 residues. Germline V gives CDR1 MNHGY, CDR2 SAAAGT. The chain's CDR3 is CASSYSRRERYEQYF. The CDR3 nucleotides read TGTGCCAGCAGTTACTCGAGGCGGGAGCGCTACGAGCAGTACTTC.

The gene calls are TRBV29-1 and TRBJ2-3; the D gene is possibly TRBD1 (6 bases). Trimming left V 6 bases short and J 0 bases short, with 13 bases between. Germline V gene data show CDR1 as SQVTM and CDR2 as ANQGSEA. The CDR3 runs to 14 residues. In DNA, the CDR3 is TGCAGCGTACTCAGGGACACTAGCACAGATACGCAGTATTTT. Amino acids: CSVLRDTSTDTQYF.

V and J are TRBV11-3 and TRBJ2-4; TRBD2 is a possible D gene (5 bases). The germline gives CDR1 SGHNT, CDR2 YENEEA. Trimming removed 5 bases from V and 1 base from J, with 12 bases in between. The CDR3 is made up of 15 amino acids. CDR3 coding DNA: TGTGCCAGCAGCCCTGATACGGGGGCCAAAAACATTCAGTACTTC. It is translated as CASSPDTGAKNIQYF.

V usage is TRBV7-5 and J usage is TRBJ2-1. TRBV7-5 is a recognized pseudogene. CDR3 length equals 14 residues. The CDR3 DNA is TGTGCCAGCAGCTTGCACTTAGGGAACAATGAGCAGTTCTTC. Its translation: CASSLHLGNNEQFF.

V is TRBV18 and J is TRBJ2-5; D gene ambiguous. The ends were cut back, 3 bases at V and 5 bases at J, with 13 bases in the middle. CDR1 and CDR2 (germline): KGHSH, LQKENI. The CDR3 is 14 residues long. The CDR3 region is CASSPALSGETQYF. The CDR3 nucleotides are TGTGCCAGCTCACCGGCGTTGTCTGGGGAGACCCAGTACTTC. The whole variable domain, remainder taken from reference TRBV18 and TRBJ2-5, is NAGVMQNPRHLVRRRGQEARLRCSPMKGHSHVYWYRQLPEEGLKFMVYLQKENIIDESGMPKERFSAEFPKEGPSILRIQQVVRGDSAAYFCASSPALSGETQYFGPGTRLLVL.